A single sample is the source of the 30 T cell receptor beta chains below, sequenced in a study of CD8 T cells in ankylosing spondylitis. TCRdb ran MiXCR on the 5' RACE reads and lists one entry per CDR3 protein. The table lists around 250,000 distinct CDR3 sequences, around 11% of them singletons. Sequencing used blood, either unsorted or a sorted T cell fraction (not recorded which). These receptors all stem from a male donor with ankylosing spondylitis or in good health (not recorded which).

This clonotype was seen more than once but under ten times. The chain employs TRBV20-1 and TRBJ1-3, with unresolved D. V was pared by 3 bases and J by 2 bases, with 8 bases between. CDR3 length: 13 residues. CDR1 and CDR2 (germline): DFQATT, SNEGSKA (reference sequence). Here the CDR3 reads CSARGSTGNTIYF. For the CDR3, the DNA is TGCAGTGCTAGGGGCAGCACTGGAAACACCATATATTTT.

This clonotype has a handful of counts. The chain carries TRBV7-6 and TRBJ1-6, with D possibly matching TRBD1 (6 bases). V lost 4 bases and J lost 10, with 11 bases in between. CDR3 length equals 13 residues. The V gene's germline CDR1 is SGHVS and CDR2 FNYEAQ. The CDR3 DNA reads as TGTGCCAGCAGCTCCGGGGGGGGCTCACCCCTCCACTTT. Protein sequence: CASSSGGGSPLHF.

This clonotype was picked up a small number of times. The V and J genes are TRBV20-1 and TRBJ1-6; D perhaps matches TRBD1 (6 bases). Trimming removed 3 bases from V and 10 bases from J, with 16 bases in between. The CDR3 is made up of 14 amino acids. The germline gives CDR1 DFQATT, CDR2 SNEGSKA (reference sequence). As DNA, the CDR3 is TGCAGTGCTAGGAGGTCGACAGGTTCCTCACCCCTCCACTTT. Translated: CSARRSTGSSPLHF.

This clonotype was detected a few times. The J gene is TRBJ2-1, the V gene TRBV7-9; possible D gene TRBD2, 5 bases. V gave up 8 bases and J gave up 5 bases, with 22 bases separating them. The CDR3 has 16 residues. CDR1 SEHNR and CDR2 FQNEAQ come from the germline V gene (reference sequence). The CDR3 coding sequence is TGTGCCAGCCTCAGGAGGCGGGTTGGGCGGGACAATGAGCAGTTCTTC. It codes for CASLRRRVGRDNEQFF.

This clonotype was observed a handful of times. The chain recombines TRBV4-2 with TRBJ1-2; weak D call: TRBD1 (6 bases). Germline lookup yields CDR1 LGHNA and CDR2 YNFKEQ. V was trimmed by 0 bases and J by 7 bases, leaving 15 bases between them. The length of the CDR3 is 15 residues. The CDR3 nucleotides read TGTGCCAGCAGCCAAGATTTTGAGGGGGTTGGTGGCTACACCTTC. Translated, it gives CASSQDFEGVGGYTF.

This clonotype was seen ten or more times. The chain carries TRBV3-1 and TRBJ2-1; weak D call: TRBD1 (5 bases). Germline loops: CDR1 LGHDT, CDR2 YNNKEL (reference sequence). The germline V and J ends were trimmed by 2 bases and 7 bases, with 15 bases remaining between them. The CDR3 sequence is 15 residues long. The CDR3 nucleotides are TGTGCCAGCAGCCAAAGGGGCGGCAAACCAAATGAGCAGTTCTTC. Translating gives CASSQRGGKPNEQFF.

V and J are TRBV7-9 and TRBJ2-1, with D possibly matching TRBD2 (6 bases). The germline V and J ends were trimmed by 2 bases and 15 bases, with 17 bases remaining between them. This CDR3 comprises 13 residues. Germline V CDR1 and CDR2: SEHNR, FQNEAQ (reference sequence). In DNA, the CDR3 is TGTGCCAGCAGCTTATTCGGGACTCAGGACCGGTTCTTC. It specifies CASSLFGTQDRFF.

This clonotype has a handful of counts. This rearrangement joins TRBV7-2 to TRBJ2-3; possible D gene TRBD2, 6 bases. This CDR3 has 14 residues. Trimming shortened V by 5 bases and J by 0 bases, and 9 bases separated the two germline ends. Germline CDR1 reads SGHTA; CDR2 reads FQGNSA. The CDR3 sequence is CASSKGLSTDTQYF. As DNA, the CDR3 is TGTGCCAGCAGCAAGGGACTCAGCACAGATACGCAGTATTTT.

This clonotype appeared a few times. V and J are TRBV12-3 or TRBV12-4 and TRBJ2-1; D call uncertain. The CDR3 extends over 12 amino acids. V was cut by 6 bases and J by 15 bases, with 18 bases left in between. This CDR3 reads CASSRSLGDVFF. CDR3 nucleotides: TGTGCCAGCAGCCGAAGTCTTGGGGATGTGTTCTTC.

This clonotype has a handful of counts. The chain joins TRBV7-2 to TRBJ2-1; 12 nucleotides match TRBD2. The CDR3 totals 16 residues. V lost 1 base and J lost 7; bases outside the gene matches: 5. The germline gives CDR1 SGHTA, CDR2 FQGNSA. The CDR3 DNA reads as TGTGCCAGCAGCTTAGGGACTAGCGGGATTCGGAATGAGCAGTTCTTC. Protein: CASSLGTSGIRNEQFF.

The chain employs TRBV10-3 and TRBJ2-1, with no clear D. CDR1 is ENHRY and CDR2 is SYGVKD in the germline V gene. The V gene lost 1 base and the J gene lost 3 bases, with 4 bases spanning the gap. The CDR3 extends over 13 amino acids. CDR3 loop: CAISEYDYNEQFF. The CDR3 nucleotides read TGTGCCATCAGTGAGTACGACTACAATGAGCAGTTCTTC.

In this sample, this clonotype turned up many times. The gene calls are TRBV4-1 and TRBJ2-7, with unresolved D. Trimming removed 2 bases from V and 0 bases from J, with 5 bases in between. Germline-derived CDR1 and CDR2 are MGHRA and YSYEKL. The CDR3 spans 13 residues. CDR3 amino acids: CASSQSPSYEQYF. The CDR3 nucleotides are TGCGCCAGCAGCCAATCCCCCTCCTACGAGCAGTACTTC.

This clonotype was found many times. CDR3 protein: CASSWGTPTDTQYF. For the CDR3, the DNA is TGTGCCAGCAGCTGGGGGACGCCCACAGATACGCAGTATTTT. The chain is built from TRBV5-6 and TRBJ2-3; D is possibly TRBD1 or TRBD2 (5 bases each). Germline V gene sequence: CDR1 SGHDT, CDR2 YYEEEE. The CDR3 runs 14 residues. Trimming removed 3 bases from V and 2 bases from J, with 10 bases in between.

The table lists this clonotype with many counts. The rearrangement uses TRBV5-1 and TRBJ2-7; the D gene could be TRBD1 or TRBD2 (5 bases each). The germline gives CDR1 SGHRS, CDR2 YFSETQ. CDR3 length: 14 residues. Trimming removed 1 base at V and 10 bases at J, with 18 bases between. This chain's CDR3 is CASSLSGPTPGQYF. The CDR3 DNA reads as TGCGCCAGCAGCTTGTCGGGACCGACGCCGGGACAGTACTTC.

The chain combines TRBV24-1 with TRBJ1-5, with D tentatively TRBD1 (5 bases). The germline V gene encodes CDR1 KGHDR and CDR2 SFDVKD. V dropped 3 bases and J dropped 5 bases, with 10 bases sitting between them. CDR3 length equals 14 residues. The DNA for the CDR3 is TGTGCCACCAGTGATCCCGCGACAGATCAGCCCCAGCATTTT. The encoded protein is CATSDPATDQPQHF.

CDR3 bases: TGTGCCAGCAGCTTAGCGGTGGCCAATGAAAAACTGTTTTTT. It yields the protein CASSLAVANEKLFF. This chain joins TRBV7-2 and TRBJ1-4; D not resolved. The germline CDR1 and CDR2 sequences are SGHTA and FQGNSA. V lost 0 bases and J lost 5, with 7 bases in between. The CDR3 loop spans 14 amino acids.

The V and J genes are TRBV6-6 and TRBJ1-5, with D uncertain. CDR3 length: 13 amino acids. CDR1 is MNHNY, CDR2 SVGAGI, per germline (reference sequence). V lost 2 bases and J lost 3, with 5 bases in between. The CDR3 bases are TGTGCCAGCAGTTACGGCGACAATCAGCCCCAGCATTTT. Translated, it gives CASSYGDNQPQHF.

This clonotype appeared many times. The chain employs TRBV7-2 and TRBJ2-1; 13 nucleotides match TRBD2. The CDR3 has 16 amino acids. Germline CDR1 is SGHTA and CDR2 is FQGNSA. With V trimmed by 5 bases and J by 10 bases, 11 bases remained unmatched. CDR3 DNA: TGTGCCAGCAGCGTAACTAGCGGGGGGGCAAAGCGGGAGCAGTTCTTC. Translation gives CASSVTSGGAKREQFF.

The V and J genes are TRBV6-2 or TRBV6-3 and TRBJ2-2, with D uncertain. The CDR3 contains 13 residues. The V gene lost 7 bases and the J gene lost 8 bases, with 14 bases spanning the gap. The germline V gene encodes CDR1 MNHEY and CDR2 SVGEGT. DNA for the CDR3: TGTGCCAGCACCCCGACCGAACTAGGGGAGCTGTTTTTT. Amino acids: CASTPTELGELFF.

This clonotype has just a few counts. The genes are TRBV5-1 and TRBJ1-1; D gene uncertain. V lost 2 bases and J 1 base, leaving 12 bases between the germline ends. Germline V CDR1 and CDR2: SGHRS, YFSETQ. The CDR3 contains 15 residues. In DNA, the CDR3 is TGCGCCAGCAGCTTCAGGTCCATAGGGAACACTGAAGCTTTCTTT. Its protein is CASSFRSIGNTEAFF.

In this sample, this clonotype turned up a few times. This chain joins TRBV11-2 and TRBJ2-7, with TRBD1 matching over 7 bases. The CDR3 has 13 amino acids. The germline CDR1 and CDR2 sequences are SGHAT and FQNNGV. V dropped 10 bases and J dropped 2; count of bases not matched to a gene: 8. This CDR3 reads CATAGTDPYEQYF. In nucleotides, the CDR3 is TGTGCCACCGCCGGGACAGACCCCTACGAGCAGTACTTC.

This clonotype was seen more than once but under ten times. Just one base apart from a much larger clone, this may be a read error. The V gene is TRBV6-1, the J gene TRBJ1-1; tentatively, D is TRBD1 (5 bases). CDR1 and CDR2 from the germline V gene are MNHNS and SASEGT. The CDR3 loop spans 11 amino acids. Trimming took 10 bases from V and 14 from J, leaving 20 bases between them. CDR3 in DNA: TGTGCCACTCAAACGGTAGGGGAAGACTTCTTT. This gives the protein CATQTVGEDFF.

This rearrangement joins TRBV28 to TRBJ2-1; 7 bases agree with TRBD2. Germline CDR1 MDHEN, CDR2 SYDVKM. CDR3 length equals 15 residues. The J segment lost 3 bases and the V segment lost 7 bases, leaving 9 bases of the junction unmatched. The CDR3 loop is CASTPSLADYNEQFF. In nucleotides, the CDR3 is TGTGCCAGCACCCCCTCCCTAGCGGACTACAATGAGCAGTTCTTC.

The chain joins TRBV19 to TRBJ2-7, with TRBD1 matching 8 bases. J gave up 0 bases and V 8 bases, and 18 bases lay outside the gene matches. The CDR3 length is 18 residues. Germline-derived CDR1 and CDR2 are LNHDA and SQIVND (reference sequence). The DNA for the CDR3 is TGTGCCAGTGCCCCCGGGACAGGAAGGGTCGGAAGCTCCTACGAGCAGTACTTC. It yields the protein CASAPGTGRVGSSYEQYF.

A few counts support this clonotype. The chain employs TRBV5-1 and TRBJ1-4, with D possibly matching TRBD1 (5 bases). CDR1 and CDR2 from the germline V gene are SGHRS and YFSETQ. Deletions cut 0 bases from V and 4 bases from J, with 10 bases between. This CDR3 has 15 amino acids. For the CDR3, the DNA is TGCGCCAGCAGCTTGGGATCCAGGGATAATGAAAAACTGTTTTTT. This encodes CASSLGSRDNEKLFF.

The rearrangement links TRBV12-3 or TRBV12-4 to TRBJ2-7, with a weak D call TRBD1 (6 bases). The CDR3 sequence is 11 residues long. Trimming shortened V by 8 bases and J by 8 bases, and 13 bases separated the two germline ends. The CDR3 region has the DNA TGTGCCAGCTCAGGGGACGTGAAGCAGTACTTC. Its translation is CASSGDVKQYF.

This clonotype was counted ten times or more. V is TRBV24-1 and J is TRBJ2-1; D is undetermined. The germline gives CDR1 KGHDR, CDR2 SFDVKD. The CDR3 sequence is 12 residues long. Between the trimmed V and J ends, which lost 0 bases and 15 bases, there was a span of 11 bases. The CDR3 sequence is CATSDLGEPTFF. CDR3 DNA sequence: TGTGCCACCAGTGATTTGGGGGAACCGACGTTCTTC.

This clonotype appeared a few times. This chain joins TRBV6-1 and TRBJ1-1, with a weak D call TRBD1 (6 bases). Germline-derived CDR1 and CDR2 are MNHNS and SASEGT. V lost 2 bases and J 0 bases, leaving 13 bases between the germline ends. The CDR3 extends over 16 amino acids. CDR3 nucleotides: TGTGCCAGCAGTGAATCGTGGGGGCCCATGAACACTGAAGCTTTCTTT. Encoded protein: CASSESWGPMNTEAFF.

This chain joins TRBV29-1 and TRBJ2-5; TRBD1 agrees at 10 bases. This CDR3 has 13 amino acids. Germline V gene lookup returns CDR1 SQVTM and CDR2 ANQGSEA. V lost 3 bases to trimming and J lost 5 bases; unmatched junction nucleotides: 3. The CDR3: CSVDGTGVETQYF. DNA for the CDR3: TGCAGCGTTGACGGGACAGGGGTGGAGACCCAGTACTTC. Drawing the rest from reference TRBV29-1 and TRBJ2-5, the complete variable domain is SAVISQKPSRDICQRGTSLTIQCQVDSQVTMMFWYRQQPGQSLTLIATANQGSEATYESGFVIDKFPISRPNLTFSTLTVSNMSPEDSSIYLCSVDGTGVETQYFGPGTRLLVL.

This clonotype was seen many times. The J gene is TRBJ1-1, the V gene TRBV20-1; D may be TRBD1 (6 bases). CDR1 and CDR2 from the germline V gene are DFQATT and SNEGSKA (reference sequence). The CDR3 loop spans 13 amino acids. V lost 1 base, J lost 5 bases, and 11 bases lay in between. This CDR3 reads CSARGTGLTEAFF. DNA of the CDR3: TGCAGTGCTAGAGGCACAGGGTTAACTGAAGCTTTCTTT.